Below, 9 T cell receptor beta chains from the same sample are listed, as sequenced in a study of blood T cell repertoires in COVID-19. The data were produced by immunoSEQ multiplex PCR, yet TCRdb's version contains in-frame clones alone and is incomplete. The sample records about 380,000 clones, about 88% being singletons. Sequencing input: PBMCs or T cells enriched from blood (not recorded which). These receptors came from a woman under 40 who had recovered from COVID-19.

A remark on this clone: Distinct nucleotide sequences in the sample also encode this CDR3. This chain connects TRBV11-2 to TRBJ1-2, with a tentative D call TRBD1 (5 bases). The CDR3 contains 13 residues. Trimming shortened V by 0 bases and J by 3 bases, and 5 bases separated the two germline ends. The germline CDR1 and CDR2 sequences are SGHAT and FQNNGV. CDR3: CASSLDRDYGYTF. DNA of the CDR3: TGTGCCAGCAGCTTAGACAGGGACTATGGCTACACCTTC.

V is TRBV5-1 and J is TRBJ2-3; 9 nucleotides agree with TRBD2. V lost 0 bases and J lost 2; bases outside the gene matches: 4. Germline V gene lookup returns CDR1 SGHRS and CDR2 YFSETQ. The CDR3 loop spans 16 amino acids. CDR3 sequence: CASSLGASGDTDTQYF. The CDR3 bases are TGCGCCAGCAGCTTGGGGGCTAGCGGGGACACAGATACGCAGTATTTT.

J is TRBJ1-5 and V is TRBV15, with 7 bases lining up with TRBD1. Trimming at V came to 8 bases and at J to 3 bases, leaving 1 base not matched to a gene. The germline V gene encodes CDR1 LNHNV and CDR2 YYDKDF (reference sequence). This CDR3 comprises 12 residues. Written as DNA, the CDR3 is TGTGCCACCGGGACAGACAATCAGCCCCAGCATTTT. Its protein is CATGTDNQPQHF.

The chain employs TRBV18 and TRBJ2-7, with TRBD2 identical over 12 bases. After removal of 3 bases from V and 5 bases from J, the junction contained 5 bases not matched to a gene. The CDR3 totals 15 residues. Germline CDR1 is KGHSH and CDR2 is LQKENI. CDR3 protein: CASSPTSGSIHEQYF. For the CDR3, the DNA is TGTGCCAGCTCACCGACTAGCGGGAGTATCCACGAGCAGTACTTC.

The J gene is TRBJ2-1, the V gene TRBV30; 8 bases are a match to TRBD2. Germline CDR1 is GTSNPN and CDR2 is SVGIG (reference sequence). V gave up 1 base and J gave up 10 bases; unmatched junction bases: 9. There are 14 residues in the CDR3. CDR3 DNA sequence: TGTGCCTGGAGTGCGGGACTAGTAAGTACGGAGCAGTTCTTC. The encoded protein is CAWSAGLVSTEQFF. The full variable domain, with the rest looked up from reference TRBV30 and TRBJ2-1, is SQTIHQWPATLVQPVGSPLSLECTVEGTSNPNLYWYRQAAGRGLQLLFYSVGIGQISSEVPQNLSASRPQDRQFILSSKKLLLSDSGFYLCAWSAGLVSTEQFFGPGTRLTVL.

This chain connects TRBV19 to TRBJ2-1; TRBD2 matches at 7 bases. Germline trimming cut 4 bases from V and 0 bases from J; bases unmatched to any gene: 6. Germline V gene data show CDR1 as LNHDA and CDR2 as SQIVND (reference sequence). This CDR3 has 16 amino acids. The DNA of the CDR3 is TGTGCCAGTAGTACTAGCGGCAAAGCCTCCTACAATGAGCAGTTCTTC. Translation: CASSTSGKASYNEQFF. Using reference TRBV19 and TRBJ2-1 for the parts outside the CDR3, the full variable domain is DGGITQSPKYLFRKEGQNVTLSCEQNLNHDAMYWYRQDPGQGLRLIYYSQIVNDFQKGDIAEGYSVSREKKESFPLTVTSAQKNPTAFYLCASSTSGKASYNEQFFGPGTRLTVL.

The chain is built from TRBV4-1 and TRBJ1-6; maybe TRBD1 (6 bases). Per germline, CDR1 MGHRA and CDR2 YSYEKL. Trimming shortened V by 4 bases and J by 4 bases, and 14 bases separated the two germline ends. This CDR3 region has 16 residues. CDR3 in amino acids: CASSPLQGPYNSPLHF. In DNA form, the CDR3 reads TGCGCCAGCAGCCCCCTTCAGGGGCCATATAATTCACCCCTCCACTTT.

The chain couples TRBV14 to TRBJ2-1; 10 nucleotides agree with TRBD2. This CDR3 is 14 amino acids long. Trimming took 2 bases from V and 5 from J; bases not matched to a gene: 0. Germline loops: CDR1 SGHDN, CDR2 FVKESK. This chain's CDR3 is CASSQLAGDNEQFF. The CDR3, as DNA: TGTGCCAGCAGCCAACTAGCGGGAGACAATGAGCAGTTCTTC.

The gene calls are TRBV5-1 and TRBJ1-1, with 8 bases that match TRBD1. This CDR3 region has 13 residues. Per germline, CDR1 SGHRS and CDR2 YFSETQ. After removal of 3 bases from V and 8 bases from J, the junction contained 6 bases not matched to a gene. CDR3 nucleotide sequence: TGCGCCAGCAGCTCCGGACAGGGTCCCGAAGCTTTCTTT. Residues: CASSSGQGPEAFF.